This T cell receptor (beta chain) is from a study of T cells in Graves' hyperthyroidism and ophthalmopathy. Turning to the study itself: Initial diagnosis, before any treatment, was when peripheral blood was collected.

This clonotype was observed at least ten times. Amplification of TCR beta CDR3 regions used RNA as the template. RT-PCR in the first round (using the HTBI primer set) targeted the TCR CDR3. TCRdb processed the multiplex PCR reads anew with MiXCR; each CDR3 protein has one entry. The sample consists of around 260,000 distinct CDR3 sequences, about 25% of them appearing once. Sample: blood. The sequence was obtained from a man aged 35 to 55 with Graves' hyperthyroidism that later progressed to Graves' ophthalmopathy.

The CDR3 region is CAGGGTVYEQYF. DNA for the CDR3: TGTGCCGGCGGCGGGACAGTCTACGAGCAGTACTTC. The chain is built from TRBV30 and TRBJ2-7; D possibly corresponds to TRBD1 (7 bases). This CDR3 comprises 12 residues. The germline V and J ends were trimmed by 8 bases and 3 bases, with 14 bases remaining between them. Germline V gene lookup returns CDR1 GTSNPN and CDR2 SVGIG (reference sequence).